The 9 T cell receptor beta chains given below trace back to one sample, sequenced in a study of technical replicates of blood from a handful of donors. Profiling relied on immunoSEQ multiplex PCR, and the TCRdb table lists in-frame clones only, not all of them. Here the sample spans 80,000 to 95,000 clones, 94% being singletons. The sample taken for sequencing was T cells isolated from PBMCs. The receptors originated from a human donor in good health.

The J gene is TRBJ1-5, the V gene TRBV14; 7 positions match TRBD1. The germline CDR1 and CDR2 sequences are SGHDN and FVKESK. V dropped 4 bases and J dropped 1; count of bases not matched to a gene: 4. This CDR3 comprises 15 residues. This CDR3 is CASSRGTVSNQPQHF. CDR3 DNA sequence: TGTGCCAGCAGCCGTGGGACAGTGAGCAATCAGCCCCAGCATTTT.

The V and J genes are TRBV19 and TRBJ2-1; 7 nucleotides match TRBD1. The J segment lost 15 bases and the V segment lost 3 bases, leaving 17 bases of the junction unmatched. Germline V gene data show CDR1 as LNHDA and CDR2 as SQIVND (reference sequence). This CDR3 spans 15 amino acids. Here the CDR3 reads CASSIRWGGQVEWFF. The CDR3 DNA is TGTGCCAGTAGTATTCGCTGGGGCGGACAGGTCGAATGGTTCTTC.

This chain uses TRBV5-4 with TRBJ2-1, with a tentative D call TRBD2 (6 bases). The CDR3 contains 13 residues. V dropped 4 bases and J dropped 4 bases, with 9 bases sitting between them. Germline V gene data show CDR1 as SGHNT and CDR2 as YYREEE (reference sequence). The CDR3 coding sequence is TGTGCCAGCAGCCCCGCGGGATACAATGAGCAGTTCTTC. Translation gives CASSPAGYNEQFF.

The V call is TRBV4-1, the J call TRBJ2-3; TRBD1 agrees at 8 bases. Germline CDR1 and CDR2: MGHRA and YSYEKL. Unmatched junction bases numbered 11, after V lost 2 bases and J lost 4 bases. This CDR3 has 17 residues. The chain's CDR3 is CASSQRVSQGAADTQYF. CDR3 sequence (DNA): TGCGCCAGCAGCCAAAGGGTATCGCAGGGGGCGGCAGATACGCAGTATTTT.

The rearrangement joins TRBV9 to TRBJ1-3; the D is unclear. Germline lookup yields CDR1 SGDLS and CDR2 YYNGEE. The CDR3 length is 17 residues. The V and J ends lost 0 bases and 0 bases respectively, with 13 bases between them. CDR3 sequence reads: CASSVALAASSGNTIYF. In nucleotides, the CDR3 is TGTGCCAGCAGCGTAGCCCTAGCAGCGAGCTCTGGAAACACCATATATTTT. Combining the CDR3 with reference TRBV9 and TRBJ1-3 gives the whole variable domain DSGVTQTPKHLITATGQRVTLRCSPRSGDLSVYWYQQSLDQGLQFLIQYYNGEERAKGNILERFSAQQFPDLHSELNLSSLELGDSALYFCASSVALAASSGNTIYFGEGSWLTVV.

In its sample, this clone was seen once. The V call is TRBV6-1, the J call TRBJ2-5, with TRBD1 matching 12 bases. The CDR3 has 15 residues. From germline, CDR1 is MNHNS and CDR2 SASEGT. V lost 7 bases and J lost 4; bases outside the gene matches: 7. The CDR3 region is CASNRDRGRLETQYF. In nucleotides, the CDR3 is TGTGCCAGCAACCGGGACAGGGGGCGCTTAGAGACCCAGTACTTC.

J is TRBJ2-5 and V is TRBV2, with D possibly matching TRBD2 (6 bases). Trimming stripped 4 bases from V and 5 bases from J, with 23 bases between. In germline, CDR1 is SNHLY, CDR2 FYNNEI. CDR3 size: 17 residues. CDR3 DNA: TGTGCCAGCAGTGCGAATACTCTAGCGCTGCCAGGGGAGACCCAGTACTTC. Translation: CASSANTLALPGETQYF.

The rearrangement joins TRBV5-1 to TRBJ2-5; 10 nucleotides line up with TRBD1. The V segment lost 4 bases and the J segment 1 base; nucleotides outside the gene matches: 13. The CDR3 extends over 18 amino acids. Germline CDR1 and CDR2: SGHRS and YFSETQ. CDR3 loop: CASSTTQTRQGAQETQYF. The CDR3 DNA sequence: TGCGCCAGCAGCACCACCCAAACACGACAGGGGGCCCAAGAGACCCAGTACTTC.

The V call is TRBV6-6, the J call TRBJ2-5, with unresolved D. Germline assignment: CDR1 MNHNY and CDR2 SVGAGI (reference sequence). V was clipped by 0 bases and J by 0 bases, with 8 bases between them. The CDR3 consists of 15 residues. CDR3 sequence: CASSYSSVYQETQYF. CDR3 in DNA: TGTGCCAGCAGTTACTCGTCGGTGTACCAAGAGACCCAGTACTTC.